Listed here are 27 T cell receptor beta chains from one sample, sequenced in a study of identifying expanded T cells in peripheral blood. Measured with immunoSEQ multiplex PCR; TCRdb has only the in-frame clones, and not every one. Of 80,000 to 90,000 clones listed, 89% are singletons. Sequencing input: blood. The receptor source for this set is a person aged 18 to 70 in good health.

The gene calls are TRBV9 and TRBJ2-5; 11 bases map to TRBD2. In germline, CDR1 is SGDLS, CDR2 YYNGEE. V lost 1 base and J lost 5; bases outside the gene matches: 4. This CDR3 comprises 15 residues. As DNA, the CDR3 is TGTGCCAGCAGCGTAAGGACTAGCGGGTGGGAGACCCAGTACTTC. This sequence encodes CASSVRTSGWETQYF. The whole variable domain, filled in from reference TRBV9 and TRBJ2-5, reads DSGVTQTPKHLITATGQRVTLRCSPRSGDLSVYWYQQSLDQGLQFLIQYYNGEERAKGNILERFSAQQFPDLHSELNLSSLELGDSALYFCASSVRTSGWETQYFGPGTRLLVL.

This clone was detected a few times. This chain links TRBV6-1 with TRBJ1-2; D gene unclear. There are 12 residues in the CDR3. Germline-derived CDR1 and CDR2 are MNHNS and SASEGT. Trimming pared 2 bases from V and 3 bases from J, leaving 4 bases between. The CDR3 loop is CASSETYYGYTF. The CDR3 DNA sequence: TGTGCCAGCAGTGAAACTTACTATGGCTACACCTTC.

This clone was seen more than once but under ten times. V is TRBV7-2 and J is TRBJ2-7; 7 bases fit TRBD2. The germline V gene encodes CDR1 SGHTA and CDR2 FQGNSA. Trimming removed 1 base from V and 4 bases from J; junction bases left unmatched: 7. The CDR3 spans 15 residues. The CDR3 protein is CASSLGPLGGYEQYF. The CDR3 bases are TGTGCCAGCAGCTTAGGGCCCCTCGGGGGGTACGAGCAGTACTTC.

In this sample, this clone turned up a few times. The chain links TRBV4-3 to TRBJ2-5; D call uncertain. Trimming removed 1 base at V and 5 bases at J, with 14 bases between. Germline V gene sequence: CDR1 LGHNA, CDR2 YSLEER. The CDR3 runs 15 residues. The CDR3 spells CASSQGVRSGETQYF. CDR3 bases: TGCGCCAGCAGCCAAGGGGTCCGCTCTGGCGAGACCCAGTACTTC.

The rearrangement links TRBV5-8 to TRBJ1-4; TRBD1 matches 9 bases. The CDR3 is made up of 17 amino acids. The ends lost 4 bases at V and 8 bases at J; junction bases unmatched: 15. The germline V gene encodes CDR1 SGHTS and CDR2 YDEGEE. CDR3 loop: CASSLGGTGQGREKLFF. The CDR3 coding sequence is TGTGCCAGCAGCCTTGGGGGGACCGGACAGGGGAGAGAAAAACTGTTTTTT.

This chain connects TRBV6-5 to TRBJ1-2; D not resolved. CDR1 is MNHEY, CDR2 SVGAGI, per germline. The CDR3 covers 15 residues. Trimming shortened V by 5 bases and J by 0 bases, and 13 bases separated the two germline ends. The CDR3 reads CASSPRELSNYGYTF. DNA for the CDR3: TGTGCCAGCAGTCCCCGGGAGCTATCTAACTATGGCTACACCTTC.

V usage is TRBV5-1 and J usage is TRBJ2-7, with 9 bases that match TRBD2. The length of the CDR3 is 16 residues. After removal of 0 bases from V and 1 base from J, the junction contained 5 bases not matched to a gene. The germline V gene has CDR1 SGHRS and CDR2 YFSETQ. CDR3 in amino acids: CASSLELTSGSYEQYF. CDR3 nucleotides: TGCGCCAGCAGCTTGGAATTGACTAGCGGTTCCTACGAGCAGTACTTC.

The chain links TRBV5-1 to TRBJ2-3; tentative D call: TRBD2 (6 bases). The CDR3 extends over 14 amino acids. Per germline, CDR1 SGHRS and CDR2 YFSETQ. Trimming shortened V by 2 bases and J by 2 bases, and 9 bases separated the two germline ends. CDR3 DNA sequence: TGCGCCAGCAGCTTAGGAGGGATCACAGATACGCAGTATTTT. It translates to CASSLGGITDTQYF.

The gene calls are TRBV4-3 and TRBJ1-2; TRBD1 matches 8 bases. CDR3 length: 14 residues. Germline-derived CDR1 and CDR2 are LGHNA and YSLEER. V trimming: 0 bases; J trimming: 8 bases; junction bases outside the gene matches: 5. CDR3 DNA sequence: TGCGCCAGCAGCCAAGAACCAGGGGGCAGGGGCTACACCTTC. This sequence encodes CASSQEPGGRGYTF.

In its sample, this clone was seen once. The chain joins TRBV18 to TRBJ2-1; D is uncertain. In germline, CDR1 is KGHSH, CDR2 LQKENI. Trimming shortened V by 0 bases and J by 5 bases, and 14 bases separated the two germline ends. This CDR3 is built from 16 residues. Written as DNA, the CDR3 is TGTGCCAGCTCACCACCTCCCGGAAAAGTTAACAATGAGCAGTTCTTC. Its protein product is CASSPPPGKVNNEQFF.

The chain links TRBV19 to TRBJ1-5; TRBD1 is a possible D gene (5 bases). V lost 6 bases and J lost 0, with 6 bases in between. CDR1 and CDR2 (germline): LNHDA, SQIVND (reference sequence). CDR3 length equals 13 residues. Here the CDR3 DNA reads TGTGCCAGTAGCAGGGCTAGCAATCAGCCCCAGCATTTT. Translation: CASSRASNQPQHF.

This clone was picked up a small number of times. The J gene is TRBJ2-2, the V gene TRBV2, with 13 bases that match TRBD2. This CDR3 is 17 amino acids long. The germline gives CDR1 SNHLY, CDR2 FYNNEI. Losses at the gene ends were 7 bases for V and 5 bases for J; bases not matched to a gene: 10. CDR3 sequence (DNA): TGTGCCAGCAACGAAGCACTAGCGGGGGGGTTAACCGGGGAGCTGTTTTTT. Residues: CASNEALAGGLTGELFF.

This CDR3 reads CASSQGTPGGYYGYTF. In DNA form, the CDR3 reads TGTGCCAGCAGCCAAGGTACACCCGGGGGCTACTATGGCTACACCTTC. The chain links TRBV14 to TRBJ1-2; D possibly corresponds to TRBD1 (6 bases). V gave up 1 base and J gave up 3 bases, with 15 bases separating them. The CDR3 runs 16 residues. Germline V gene sequence: CDR1 SGHDN, CDR2 FVKESK. Full variable domain (rest looked up from reference TRBV14 and TRBJ1-2): EAGVTQFPSHSVIEKGQTVTLRCDPISGHDNLYWYRRVMGKEIKFLLHFVKESKQDESGMPNNRFLAERTGGTYSTLKVQPAELEDSGVYFCASSQGTPGGYYGYTFGSGTRLTVV.

The chain recombines TRBV7-2 with TRBJ2-7; TRBD2 agrees at 12 bases. Per germline, CDR1 SGHTA and CDR2 FQGNSA. This CDR3 has 16 residues. The junction had 4 bases not matched to a gene; V was cut back by 1 base and J by 3 bases. For the CDR3, the DNA is TGTGCCAGCAGCTTAGGCCGACTAGCGGGAGACTACGAGCAGTACTTC. Protein: CASSLGRLAGDYEQYF.

V usage is TRBV5-1 and J usage is TRBJ1-4, with 10 bases fitting TRBD1. V gave up 0 bases and J gave up 7 bases; unmatched junction bases: 3. CDR3 size: 15 residues. Germline CDR1 reads SGHRS; CDR2 reads YFSETQ. The DNA of the CDR3 is TGCGCCAGCAGCTTGGATGGGACAGGGGTTGAAAAACTGTTTTTT. Amino acid sequence: CASSLDGTGVEKLFF.

In its sample, this clone was seen once. The rearrangement links TRBV7-5 to TRBJ2-7; the table gives TRBD2 as D, unverified against the DNA. TRBV7-5 is classified as a pseudogene. The CDR3 extends over 20 amino acids. This CDR3 is CVRSLGGRASGRQTSYEQYF. The CDR3 region has the DNA TGTGTCAGAAGCTTAGGGGGTAGGGCTAGCGGGAGACAGACCTCCTACGAGCAGTACTTC.

This clone was counted between two and nine times. This chain links TRBV2 with TRBJ1-6; tentative D call: TRBD1 (6 bases). The CDR3 is made up of 15 amino acids. Germline V gene data show CDR1 as SNHLY and CDR2 as FYNNEI. Trimming left V 6 bases short and J 7 bases short, with 16 bases between. DNA for the CDR3: TGTGCCAGCAGGGATGGAAGGGGGGGAAATTCACCCCTCCACTTT. Translated: CASRDGRGGNSPLHF. The entire variable domain, with the rest obtained from reference TRBV2 and TRBJ1-6, is as follows: EPEVTQTPSHQVTQMGQEVILRCVPISNHLYFYWYRQILGQKVEFLVSFYNNEISEKSEIFDDQFSVERPDGSNFTLKIRSTKLEDSAMYFCASRDGRGGNSPLHFGNGTRLTVT.

The V and J genes are TRBV7-6 and TRBJ1-5; no definite D call. Looked up from germline, CDR1 is SGHVS and CDR2 is FNYEAQ. This CDR3 has 12 amino acids. V shed 1 base and J shed 5 bases, with 3 bases lying between them. The CDR3 loop is CASSLVDQPQHF. The CDR3 DNA is TGTGCCAGCAGCTTAGTTGATCAGCCCCAGCATTTT.

The chain joins TRBV6-4 to TRBJ1-1; D is ambiguous. The CDR3 is made up of 10 amino acids. Per the germline V gene, CDR1 is MRHNA and CDR2 is SNTAGT. Trimming cost V 3 bases and J 7 bases, with 3 bases left between them. CDR3 sequence reads: CASSEIEAFF. CDR3 DNA sequence: TGTGCCAGCAGTGAGATTGAAGCTTTCTTT.

This clone was seen a single time. The chain recombines TRBV11-2 with TRBJ2-7, with TRBD1 matching over 8 bases. Trimming removed 5 bases from V and 1 base from J; junction bases left unmatched: 7. CDR1 SGHAT and CDR2 FQNNGV come from the germline V gene. The CDR3 contains 15 residues. The CDR3 nucleotides read TGTGCCAGCAGCCCGCGGACAGGGTCTTCCTACGAGCAGTACTTC. Amino acid sequence: CASSPRTGSSYEQYF.

In regard to this clone: Other DNA variants within this sample encode the same CDR3. The chain is built from TRBV27 and TRBJ1-6; 7 bases fit TRBD1. The germline V gene has CDR1 MNHEY and CDR2 SMNVEV (reference sequence). Trimming took 3 bases from V and 4 from J; bases not matched to a gene: 15. CDR3 length equals 19 residues. The CDR3 region is CASSFGGGQIERYNSPLHF. CDR3 DNA sequence: TGTGCCAGCAGTTTCGGGGGGGGACAGATTGAGAGGTATAATTCACCCCTCCACTTT.

The chain links TRBV7-2 to TRBJ2-7, with 7 bases identical to TRBD2. The CDR3 has 14 residues. The germline V gene encodes CDR1 SGHTA and CDR2 FQGNSA. Trimming took 5 bases from V and 0 from J; bases not matched to a gene: 4. DNA for the CDR3: TGTGCCAGCAGCCAGGGACTACACTCCTACGAGCAGTACTTC. The encoded protein is CASSQGLHSYEQYF.

The chain employs TRBV7-2 and TRBJ2-7; D possibly matches TRBD1 or TRBD2 (5 bases each). In germline, CDR1 is SGHTA, CDR2 FQGNSA. V lost 5 bases to trimming and J lost 2 bases, with 19 bases between them. The length of the CDR3 is 16 residues. Here the CDR3 DNA reads TGTGCCAGCAGCATCACCGGGACCGCAGGGACCTACGAGCAGTACTTC. As protein: CASSITGTAGTYEQYF.

The rearrangement uses TRBV7-8 and TRBJ2-3, with a tentative D call TRBD2 (5 bases). Between the trimmed V and J ends, which lost 5 bases and 8 bases, there was a span of 14 bases. The V gene's germline CDR1 is SGHVS and CDR2 FQNEAQ. CDR3 length: 13 residues. CDR3 sequence (DNA): TGTGCCAGCAGCCCCGGGGTCACCGGTACGCAGTATTTT. Protein sequence: CASSPGVTGTQYF.

The J gene is TRBJ2-7, the V gene TRBV28; D possibly corresponds to TRBD2 (5 bases). The CDR3 has 15 residues. Per germline, CDR1 MDHEN and CDR2 SYDVKM. V dropped 3 bases and J dropped 0 bases, with 12 bases sitting between them. CDR3 residues: CASSLYRESSYEQYF. The CDR3 DNA is TGTGCCAGCAGTTTGTATCGGGAATCCTCCTACGAGCAGTACTTC.

The V gene is TRBV7-9, the J gene TRBJ2-3; 12 nucleotides agree with TRBD2. The germline gives CDR1 SEHNR, CDR2 FQNEAQ (reference sequence). Trimming removed 5 bases from V and 2 bases from J; junction bases left unmatched: 5. The CDR3 runs 16 residues. For the CDR3, the DNA is TGTGCCAGCAGCCTAGGACTAGCGGGGTTCACAGATACGCAGTATTTT. Its protein product is CASSLGLAGFTDTQYF.

The V gene is TRBV5-1, the J gene TRBJ2-3; 8 nucleotides line up with TRBD1. This CDR3 comprises 16 residues. The germline V gene has CDR1 SGHRS and CDR2 YFSETQ. V gave up 0 bases and J gave up 0 bases; unmatched junction bases: 3. CDR3 region: CASSLAGQGSTDTQYF. The CDR3 DNA reads TGCGCCAGCAGCTTGGCTGGACAGGGAAGCACAGATACGCAGTATTTT.